The entry below gives a single T cell receptor (beta chain) sequence along with its context. Antigen specificity is unknown. The PCR was carried out with 60 Vbeta primers and 13 Jbeta primers. TCRdb's copy holds only in-frame clones and misses some; the assay was immunoSEQ multiplex PCR. The repertoire has over 110,000 clones, about 76% of them found once; the top ten carry 3.1%. Germline-derived CDR1 and CDR2 are DFQATT and SNEGSKA (reference sequence). V was trimmed by 6 bases and J by 7 bases, leaving 10 bases between them. This CDR3 region has 11 residues. These data originate in a study of cytomegalovirus exposure and HLA in healthy donors. On the study more broadly: Genetic ancestry analysis placed about 84% of the 350 to 500 donors that were genotyped in the Caucasian-associated cluster.

Study-wide points: Donors belonging to an Asian-associated ancestry cluster reportedly showed fewer N-insertions in productive TCRs than the approximately 700-donor mean, according to what a later analysis found. Reported findings show TCR beta sequences accurately forecast HLA-A and HLA-B alleles in most subjects. It was taken for granted in presence/absence analyses that sequencing depth across donors was roughly uniform.

The chain links TRBV20-1 to TRBJ2-1; D is possibly TRBD2 (5 bases). Sequencing was performed on PBMCs. The sequence was obtained from a female donor in good health and CMV-seronegative. The DNA of the CDR3 is TGCAGTGCCGGTGGAGGAAATGAGCAGTTCTTC. Protein: CSAGGGNEQFF.